This T cell receptor (beta chain) was observed in a study of identifying expanded T cells in peripheral blood (dated by TCRdb to between 2018 and 2020). In the study overall: Four technical replicates, made by sequencing separate aliquots from the same pool of genomic DNA, were compared pairwise.

Trimming at the junction amounts to 4 bases on V and 4 bases on J, and the germline ends lie 7 bases apart. The CDR3 covers 12 residues, taking in both the cysteine and the phenylalanine. Only the CDR3 DNA stays, 36 bases, in frame from base 1. Looking up the germline V gene yields CDR1 MNHEY and CDR2 SVGAGI. No immune events, such as infections, were documented for the healthy donors during the collection period. Time-dependent variance in a beta-binomial model of T-cell clone differential abundance was calibrated using healthy-donor blood repertoires as a training cohort. The training cohort was composed of roughly ten healthy donors, 3 female and 7 male. On average the donors were about 40 years old, and their ages spanned about 29 to 64 years. Whole blood was collected from each healthy donor at three time points spaced about two weeks apart and obtained from a commercial supplier. For immunosequencing, genomic DNA was extracted from whole blood that had not been sorted.

TCRbeta CDR3 regions were profiled by bias-controlled multiplex PCR amplification of genomic DNA with the immunoSEQ Assay. Turning to the authors' computational methods: The absolute abundance of each unique TCRbeta CDR3 region was quantified after sequences were collapsed and filtered. Two models were used to test differential abundance: a binomial model (Fisher-equivalent) and a beta-binomial model that adds time-dependent variance fitted from healthy donors. Clones with fewer than 5 combined templates were excluded, and clones with Benjamini-Hochberg FDR below 0.01 were called differentially abundant. In the beta-binomial model, variance was expressed as a function of the total template count across the two samples, in the form v = (b*log(k)+a)^2. In TCRdb, the immuneACCESS table is reduced to in-frame sequences with V and J assigned. These tables do not hold every clone; where another copy was compared, an unresolved V gene accounts for under half, and the others remain unexplained. V, J and clone size derive from that table, while D and trimming were established from the DNA sequence. For this sample the table gives about 100,000 clones, of which around 86% were detected only once. Roughly 5.9% of the sample lies in the top ten.

The paper as a whole reports these results and caveats: Between technical replicates the binomial model flagged approximately 1.1 differentially abundant clones, whereas over about two weeks the binomial model flagged about 16.4 and over approximately 4 weeks 19 to 20. Both the number of clones called differentially abundant and the false-positive rate were significantly reduced by the beta-binomial model across all healthy-donor time intervals. The authors expected that biological variance in healthy repertoires might rise further over much longer intervals, such as months to years. In all healthy donors, the variance in clone template counts between samples taken around 2 weeks apart rose significantly as total template count increased.

To note about this clone: The antigen it binds to is not known. Within one base of it there is no much larger clone, and no base qualities were kept.

The V and J genes are TRBV6-5 and TRBJ1-1, with an unclear D gene assignment. Sequenced: blood. The receptor was isolated from a person aged 18 to 69 in good health. The CDR3 region: CASSFSSTEAFF. The nucleotides read TGTGCCAGCAGTTTTAGTTCCACTGAAGCTTTCTTT.